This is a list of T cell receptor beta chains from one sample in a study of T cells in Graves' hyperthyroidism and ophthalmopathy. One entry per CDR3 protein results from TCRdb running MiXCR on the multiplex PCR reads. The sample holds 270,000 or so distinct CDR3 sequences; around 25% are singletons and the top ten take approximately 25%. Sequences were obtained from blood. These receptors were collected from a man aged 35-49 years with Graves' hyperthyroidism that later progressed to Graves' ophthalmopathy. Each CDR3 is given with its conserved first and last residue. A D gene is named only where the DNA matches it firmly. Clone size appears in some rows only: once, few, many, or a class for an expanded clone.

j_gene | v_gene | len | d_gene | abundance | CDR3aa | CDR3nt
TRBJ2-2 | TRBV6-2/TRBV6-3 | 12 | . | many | CAGSIGPGELFF | TGTGCCGGCAGCATTGGGCCCGGGGAGCTGTTTTTT
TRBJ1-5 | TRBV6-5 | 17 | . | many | CASRSSGGPLPNQPQHF | TGTGCCAGCAGAAGTTCGGGTGGCCCGCTGCCCAATCAGCCCCAGCATTTT
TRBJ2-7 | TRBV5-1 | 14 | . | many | CASSTGGTNSEQYF | TGCGCCAGCAGCACCGGCGGGACAAATAGCGAGCAGTACTTC
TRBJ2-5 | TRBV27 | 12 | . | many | CASSLSGETQYF | TGTGCCAGCAGCTTGTCCGGAGAGACCCAGTACTTC
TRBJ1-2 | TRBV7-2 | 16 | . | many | CASSLALGAQVVGYTF | TGTGCCAGCAGCTTAGCGCTAGGGGCGCAGGTCGTTGGCTACACCTTC
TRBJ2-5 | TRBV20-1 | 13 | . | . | CSARETYQETQYF | TGCAGTGCTAGAGAGACGTACCAAGAGACCCAGTACTTC
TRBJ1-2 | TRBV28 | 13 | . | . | CASSSRDLRGYTF | TGTGCCAGCAGTTCCCGGGACCTGCGTGGCTACACCTTC
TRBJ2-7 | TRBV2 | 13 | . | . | CASSEEGWGPQYF | TGTGCCAGCAGTGAAGAAGGGTGGGGCCCGCAGTACTTC
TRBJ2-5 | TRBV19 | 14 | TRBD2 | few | CASTRLAGQETQYF | TGTGCCAGTACTCGACTAGCGGGACAAGAGACCCAGTACTTC
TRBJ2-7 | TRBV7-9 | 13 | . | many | CASSPISTYEQYF | TGTGCCAGCAGCCCAATTTCAACCTACGAGCAGTACTTC
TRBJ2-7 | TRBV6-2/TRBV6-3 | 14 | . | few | CASSYSGVRYEQYF | TGTGCCAGCAGTTACTCTGGGGTAAGGTACGAGCAGTACTTC
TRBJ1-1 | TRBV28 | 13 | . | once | CASRPRGRTEAFF | TGTGCCAGCAGACCCCGGGGAAGGACTGAAGCTTTCTTT
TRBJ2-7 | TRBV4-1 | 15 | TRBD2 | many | CASSQETSGKFQQYF | TGCGCCAGCAGCCAAGAAACTAGCGGGAAATTCCAGCAGTACTTC
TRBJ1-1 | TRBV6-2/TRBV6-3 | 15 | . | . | CASSYSRVVDTEAFF | TGTGCCAGCAGTTACTCACGGGTGGTTGACACTGAAGCTTTCTTT
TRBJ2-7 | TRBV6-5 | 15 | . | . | CASSYGSRGSGEQYF | TGTGCCAGCAGTTACGGATCCCGAGGGAGCGGCGAGCAGTACTTC
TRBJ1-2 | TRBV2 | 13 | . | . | CASTRGGVYGYTF | TGTGCCAGCACCAGGGGAGGAGTCTATGGCTACACCTTC
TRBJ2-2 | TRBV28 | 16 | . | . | CASSFLAGSNTGELFF | TGTGCCAGCAGTTTTCTGGCAGGGTCGAACACCGGGGAGCTGTTTTTT
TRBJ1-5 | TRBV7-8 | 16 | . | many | CASSWRKGQSNQPQHF | TGTGCCAGCAGCTGGCGTAAGGGGCAGAGCAATCAGCCCCAGCATTTT
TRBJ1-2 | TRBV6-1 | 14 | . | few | CASSEASAGRGYTF | TGTGCCAGCAGTGAAGCGTCGGCGGGGAGGGGCTACACCTTC
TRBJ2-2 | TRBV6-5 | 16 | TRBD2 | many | CASSYQLAGDSGELFF | TGTGCCAGCAGTTACCAACTAGCGGGAGACTCCGGGGAGCTGTTTTTT
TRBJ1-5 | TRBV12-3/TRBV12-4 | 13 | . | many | CASCGQNNQPQHF | TGTGCCAGCTGCGGACAGAACAATCAGCCCCAGCATTTT
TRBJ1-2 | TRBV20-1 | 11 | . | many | CSASESFSYTF | TGCAGTGCCTCGGAGAGCTTCAGCTACACCTTC
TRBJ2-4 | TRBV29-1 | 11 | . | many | CSVEDGTTQYF | TGCAGCGTTGAAGACGGGACCACTCAGTACTTC
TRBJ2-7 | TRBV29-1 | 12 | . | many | CSAGESLYEQYF | TGCAGCGCTGGGGAGAGCCTATACGAGCAGTACTTC
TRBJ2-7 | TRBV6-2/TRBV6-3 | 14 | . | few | CASSYRNGGYEQYF | TGTGCCAGCAGTTACAGGAACGGGGGCTACGAGCAGTACTTC
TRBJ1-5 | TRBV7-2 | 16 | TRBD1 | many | CASSFLGTGGIQPQHF | TGTGCCAGCAGCTTTCTCGGGACAGGGGGAATTCAGCCCCAGCATTTT
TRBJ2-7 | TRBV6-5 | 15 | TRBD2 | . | CASSYGAGGLYEQYF | TGTGCCAGCAGTTACGGAGCGGGAGGGCTCTACGAGCAGTACTTC
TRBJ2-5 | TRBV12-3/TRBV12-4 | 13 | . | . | CASSLSLLETQYF | TGTGCCAGCAGTTTAAGTCTCTTAGAGACCCAGTACTTC
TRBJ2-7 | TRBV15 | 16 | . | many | CATSRDPSTSVYEQYF | TGTGCCACCAGCAGAGATCCCTCAACCTCGGTCTACGAGCAGTACTTC
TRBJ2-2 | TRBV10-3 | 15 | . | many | CAISYGTSNTGELFF | TGTGCCATCAGTTATGGGACTTCTAACACCGGGGAGCTGTTTTTT
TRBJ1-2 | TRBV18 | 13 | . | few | CASSPETPPGYTF | TGTGCCAGCTCACCAGAGACCCCGCCGGGCTACACCTTC
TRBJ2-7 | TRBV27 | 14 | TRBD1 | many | CASSPVDRTYEQYF | TGTGCCAGCAGTCCAGTGGACAGGACCTACGAGCAGTACTTC
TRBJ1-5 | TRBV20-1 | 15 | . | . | CSAAQGPAEAQPQHF | TGCAGTGCTGCCCAGGGGCCCGCCGAGGCTCAGCCCCAGCATTTT
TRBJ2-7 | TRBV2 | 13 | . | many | CASGGRGDSEQYF | TGTGCCAGCGGCGGAAGGGGGGATTCCGAGCAGTACTTC
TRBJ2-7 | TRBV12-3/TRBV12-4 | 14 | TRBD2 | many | CASSFGTSGYEQYF | TGTGCCAGCAGCTTCGGAACTAGCGGCTACGAGCAGTACTTC
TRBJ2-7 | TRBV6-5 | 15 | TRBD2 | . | CASSYGTSGKVEQYF | TGTGCCAGCAGTTACGGGACTAGCGGGAAGGTGGAGCAGTACTTC
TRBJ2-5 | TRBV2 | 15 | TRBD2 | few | CASSGTSGVLETQYF | TGTGCCAGCAGCGGGACTAGCGGGGTCCTGGAGACCCAGTACTTC
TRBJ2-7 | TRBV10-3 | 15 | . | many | CAISEGGTVAYEQYF | TGTGCCATCAGTGAAGGAGGGACGGTTGCCTACGAGCAGTACTTC
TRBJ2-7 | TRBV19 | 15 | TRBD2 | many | CASSTPGTSGSEQYF | TGTGCCAGTAGTACTCCCGGGACTAGCGGGAGTGAGCAGTACTTC
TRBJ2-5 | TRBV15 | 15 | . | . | CATSNGYQQQETQYF | TGTGCCACCAGCAACGGATACCAGCAACAAGAGACCCAGTACTTC
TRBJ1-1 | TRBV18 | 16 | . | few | CASSPSIAQGTTEAFF | TGTGCCAGCTCACCAAGTATTGCTCAGGGCACCACTGAAGCTTTCTTT
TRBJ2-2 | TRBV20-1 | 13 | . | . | CSARGTPTGELFF | TGCAGTGCTAGAGGGACACCCACCGGGGAGCTGTTTTTT
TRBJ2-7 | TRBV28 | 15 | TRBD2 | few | CASSVSGTRSGEQYF | TGTGCCAGCAGTGTATCCGGGACTAGGTCGGGTGAGCAGTACTTC